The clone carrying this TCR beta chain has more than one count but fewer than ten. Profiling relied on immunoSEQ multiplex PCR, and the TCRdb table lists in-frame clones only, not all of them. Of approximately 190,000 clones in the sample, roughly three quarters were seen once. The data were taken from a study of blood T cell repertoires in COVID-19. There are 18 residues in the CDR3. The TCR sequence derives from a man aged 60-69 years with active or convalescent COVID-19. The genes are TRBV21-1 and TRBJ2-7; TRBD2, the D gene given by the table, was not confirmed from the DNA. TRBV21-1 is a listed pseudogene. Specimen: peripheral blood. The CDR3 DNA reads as TGTGCCAGCAGCAACAGTAAGGGGACTAGCGGGACCGTACGGTATCAGTACTTC. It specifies CASSNSKGTSGTVRYQYF.